This TCR beta chain is drawn from a study of shared clonotypes between healthy human individuals. Data came from immunoSEQ multiplex PCR; TCRdb stores just in-frame clones and leaves some out. The sample yields around 2.5 million clones, 93% seen once. Of note for this clone: Antigen: not known.

V lost 0 bases and J lost 6, with 8 bases in between. The CDR3 is 12 amino acids. The germline V gene has CDR1 GTSNPN and CDR2 SVGIG (reference sequence). Regarding the study as a whole: Roughly 4.7% was the fraction of naive CD4 clonotypes found shared across a few donors. The expectation was that sequencing depth would affect clonotype sharing among donors.

The TCR sequence derives from a man aged 18 to 29 in good health. Some clones in this sample may be carry-over from other donors' samples. The sequenced material came from naive CD4+ T cells from PBMCs. Stated subset: CD45RA+ positively selected. The chain employs TRBV30 and TRBJ1-2; no definite D call. This CDR3 is CAWSVNWDGYTF. In nucleotides, the CDR3 is TGTGCCTGGAGTGTAAATTGGGATGGCTACACCTTC.